This TCR beta chain came from a study of blood T cell repertoires in COVID-19. V was shortened by 3 bases and J by 4 bases, with 17 bases between the two germline ends. The CDR3 spans 16 residues. Per the germline V gene, CDR1 is SGDLS and CDR2 is YYNGEE. In the authors' methods: By means of reference gene primer amplification, nucleated cell counts were estimated. Assay used: immunoSEQ multiplex PCR; TCRdb lists only in-frame clones, some missing. V and J calls and clone size are as listed in that table; D and trimming were resolved from the DNA. The top ten clones hold more than 5% of a sample with under 130,000 clones, approximately 84% of them seen once.

This TCR was recovered from a human donor in a cohort sampled during active COVID-19. The chain uses TRBV9 and TRBJ2-1, with D possibly matching TRBD2 (7 bases). The sample was peripheral blood. In DNA, the CDR3 is TGTGCCAGCAGCGAGAGGGGGGGTTCCCAATACAATGAGCAGTTCTTC. The encoded protein is CASSERGGSQYNEQFF.